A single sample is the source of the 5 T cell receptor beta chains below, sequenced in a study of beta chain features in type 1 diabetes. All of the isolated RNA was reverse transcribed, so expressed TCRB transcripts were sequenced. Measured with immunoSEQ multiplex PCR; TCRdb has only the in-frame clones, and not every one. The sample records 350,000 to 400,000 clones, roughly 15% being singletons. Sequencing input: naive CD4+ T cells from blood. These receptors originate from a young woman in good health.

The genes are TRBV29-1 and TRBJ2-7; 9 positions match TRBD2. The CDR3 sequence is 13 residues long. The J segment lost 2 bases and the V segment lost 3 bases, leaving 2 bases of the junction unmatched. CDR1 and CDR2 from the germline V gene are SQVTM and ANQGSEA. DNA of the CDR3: TGCAGCGTTGAGGCTAGCGGGACCTACGAGCAGTACTTC. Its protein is CSVEASGTYEQYF.

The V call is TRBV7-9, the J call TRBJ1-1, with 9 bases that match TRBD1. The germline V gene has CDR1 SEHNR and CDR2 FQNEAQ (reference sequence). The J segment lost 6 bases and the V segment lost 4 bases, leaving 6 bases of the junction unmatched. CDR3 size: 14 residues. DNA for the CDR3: TGTGCCAGCAGCTCTCGGACAGGGGAAGCTGAAGCTTTCTTT. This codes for CASSSRTGEAEAFF.

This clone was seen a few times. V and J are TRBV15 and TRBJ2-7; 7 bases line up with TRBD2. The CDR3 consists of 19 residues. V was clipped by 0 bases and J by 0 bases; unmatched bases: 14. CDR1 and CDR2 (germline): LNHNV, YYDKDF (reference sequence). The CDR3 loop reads CATSRDPMGGAYTSYEQYF. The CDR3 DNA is TGTGCCACCAGCAGAGATCCAATGGGAGGGGCCTATACCTCCTACGAGCAGTACTTC.

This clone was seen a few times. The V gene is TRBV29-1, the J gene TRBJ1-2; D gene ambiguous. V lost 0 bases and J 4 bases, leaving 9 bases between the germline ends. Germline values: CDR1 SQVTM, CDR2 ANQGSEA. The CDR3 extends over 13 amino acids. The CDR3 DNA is TGCAGCGTTGAAGAGTTGGCAGTCTATGGCTACACCTTC. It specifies CSVEELAVYGYTF.

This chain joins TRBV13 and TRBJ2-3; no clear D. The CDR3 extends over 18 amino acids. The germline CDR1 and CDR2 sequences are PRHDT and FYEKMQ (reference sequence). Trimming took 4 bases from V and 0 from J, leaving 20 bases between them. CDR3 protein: CASSSSAVIPSSTDTQYF. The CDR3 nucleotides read TGTGCCAGCAGCTCATCGGCGGTAATCCCCTCCAGCACAGATACGCAGTATTTT.